This passage covers 20 T cell receptor beta chains from one sample sequenced in a study of blood T cell repertoires in COVID-19 (dated by TCRdb to the early 2020s). The method behind the library was the immunoSEQ multiplex PCR assay. TCRdb carries this immuneACCESS record with in-frame sequences only. Its versions omit some clonotypes, under half of them owing to an unresolved V gene in the studies checked, with the rest unexplained. The sample profile shows under 200,000 clones; approximately 80% of them were found once. The ten largest clonotypes hold roughly 14% of the sample. Material for sequencing was peripheral blood. Receptors originate from a woman aged 70 to 79 with COVID-19, enrolled during active disease.

CDR3 loop: CASKWGGNQPQHF. For the CDR3, the DNA is TGTGCCAGCAAGTGGGGGGGAAATCAGCCCCAGCATTTT. The genes are TRBV28 and TRBJ1-5, with D perhaps TRBD1 (5 bases). Germline CDR1 and CDR2: MDHEN and SYDVKM. The V and J ends lost 7 bases and 4 bases respectively, with 11 bases between them. This CDR3 is built from 13 residues.

This chain links TRBV3-1 (or the pseudogene TRBV3-2) with TRBJ1-1, with D possibly TRBD1 on 6 matching bases. The CDR3 is made up of 15 amino acids. Trimming left V 6 bases short and J 1 base short, with 15 bases between. In germline, CDR1 is LGHDT, CDR2 YNNKEL (reference sequence). Here the CDR3 DNA reads TGTGCCAGCAGGTCCTCCCGGACAGCGAACACTGAAGCTTTCTTT. Its protein is CASRSSRTANTEAFF.

The chain has TRBV27 and TRBJ1-6; TRBD1 matches at 7 bases. The CDR3 runs 14 residues. After removal of 2 bases from V and 10 bases from J, the junction contained 5 bases not matched to a gene. CDR1 and CDR2 from the germline V gene are MNHEY and SMNVEV (reference sequence). CDR3 coding DNA: TGTGCCAGCAGTTTAGGACAGGCGGCCTCACCCCTCCACTTT. Its translation is CASSLGQAASPLHF.

The chain recombines TRBV30 with TRBJ2-3; the D gene is possibly TRBD2 (6 bases). CDR1 GTSNPN and CDR2 SVGIG come from the germline V gene (reference sequence). Trimming left V 1 base short and J 2 bases short, with 7 bases between. The CDR3 covers 13 residues. The CDR3 region is CAWSGTTTDTQYF. The CDR3 DNA sequence: TGTGCCTGGAGTGGGACTACCACAGATACGCAGTATTTT.

This clone was seen more than once but under ten times. The chain has TRBV6-5 and TRBJ2-7, with D unclear. The germline V gene encodes CDR1 MNHEY and CDR2 SVGAGI. The CDR3 spans 14 residues. V was trimmed by 6 bases and J by 2 bases, leaving 14 bases between them. The CDR3 is CASSFGGLAYEQYV. CDR3 DNA sequence: TGTGCCAGCAGCTTCGGCGGATTAGCCTACGAGCAGTACGTC.

The rearrangement uses TRBV27 and TRBJ2-7; 9 bases line up with TRBD1. The CDR3 sequence is 14 residues long. Trimming took 8 bases from V and 3 from J; bases not matched to a gene: 8. Per the germline V gene, CDR1 is MNHEY and CDR2 is SMNVEV (reference sequence). The CDR3 here is CASGDGTGSYEQYF. The CDR3 DNA follows: TGTGCCAGCGGGGACGGGACAGGGAGCTACGAGCAGTACTTC.

The V and J genes are TRBV7-9 and TRBJ1-4; TRBD1 is a possible D gene (6 bases). There are 13 residues in the CDR3. Trimming left V 8 bases short and J 3 bases short, with 10 bases between. CDR1 is SEHNR, CDR2 FQNEAQ, per germline (reference sequence). The CDR3 region is CASSRQANEKLFF. The CDR3 DNA follows: TGTGCCAGCTCGAGACAGGCTAATGAAAAACTGTTTTTT.

This chain uses TRBV27 with TRBJ2-5; tentatively, D is TRBD1 (6 bases). Germline V gene sequence: CDR1 MNHEY, CDR2 SMNVEV (reference sequence). CDR3 length: 15 residues. V dropped 4 bases and J dropped 6 bases, with 18 bases sitting between them. In DNA, the CDR3 is TGTGCCAGCAGTTGGGGACACCATGGACTGAAGACCCAGTACTTC. Translated: CASSWGHHGLKTQYF.

This clone has only a few counts. The J gene is TRBJ1-4, the V gene TRBV7-3, with a possible D match to TRBD1 (6 bases). The CDR3 is 15 amino acids. Germline V gives CDR1 SGHTA, CDR2 FQGTGA. Deletions cut 5 bases from V and 8 bases from J, with 18 bases between. CDR3 DNA sequence: TGTGCCAGCAGCCCTACAGGGAACCCTGGGGAAAAACTGTTTTTT. As protein: CASSPTGNPGEKLFF.

The chain recombines TRBV18 with TRBJ1-1; D not certain. Trimming left V 3 bases short and J 1 base short, with 15 bases between. CDR1 and CDR2 from the germline V gene are KGHSH and LQKENI. The CDR3 consists of 16 residues. CDR3 sequence (DNA): TGTGCCAGCTCACCGGCCCCTGACATCCCGAACACTGAAGCTTTCTTT. Its protein is CASSPAPDIPNTEAFF.

The V and J genes are TRBV7-2 and TRBJ1-4; no reliable D call. Germline CDR1 reads SGHTA; CDR2 reads FQGNSA. Between the trimmed V and J ends, which lost 1 base and 5 bases, there was a span of 8 bases. This CDR3 is 14 amino acids long. This CDR3 reads CASSLGGGNEKLFF. In DNA form, the CDR3 reads TGTGCCAGCAGCTTAGGAGGAGGGAATGAAAAACTGTTTTTT.

This rearrangement joins TRBV28 to TRBJ1-6; the match to TRBD1 covers 7 bases. This CDR3 spans 14 amino acids. Looked up from germline, CDR1 is MDHEN and CDR2 is SYDVKM. Trimming took 7 bases from V and 7 from J; bases not matched to a gene: 7. CDR3: CASTTGQLNSPLHF. The DNA for the CDR3 is TGTGCCAGCACCACGGGACAGCTAAATTCACCCCTCCACTTT.

The J gene is TRBJ2-5, the V gene TRBV14; 8 nucleotides line up with TRBD1. CDR3 length: 15 amino acids. The V segment lost 2 bases and the J segment 5 bases; nucleotides outside the gene matches: 7. The germline CDR1 and CDR2 sequences are SGHDN and FVKESK. CDR3 region: CASSQRGRGLETQYF. The CDR3 bases are TGTGCCAGCAGCCAAAGAGGCAGGGGGCTTGAGACCCAGTACTTC.

The chain recombines TRBV19 with TRBJ1-5, with 7 nucleotides matching TRBD1. Trimming took 4 bases from V and 4 from J; bases not matched to a gene: 7. The CDR3 totals 15 residues. In germline, CDR1 is LNHDA, CDR2 SQIVND (reference sequence). CDR3 residues: CASSTRQTGNQPQHF. CDR3 DNA: TGTGCCAGTAGTACACGACAGACAGGGAATCAGCCCCAGCATTTT. Drawing the rest from reference TRBV19 and TRBJ1-5, the complete variable domain is DGGITQSPKYLFRKEGQNVTLSCEQNLNHDAMYWYRQDPGQGLRLIYYSQIVNDFQKGDIAEGYSVSREKKESFPLTVTSAQKNPTAFYLCASSTRQTGNQPQHFGDGTRLSIL.

The chain links TRBV5-5 to TRBJ2-1; 13 nucleotides match TRBD2. V was clipped by 4 bases and J by 5 bases; unmatched bases: 9. The CDR3 is 17 amino acids. Germline V gene data show CDR1 as SGHKS and CDR2 as YYEKEE (reference sequence). The CDR3 protein is CASSAPLAGGPHNEQFF. DNA of the CDR3: TGTGCCAGCAGCGCCCCACTAGCGGGAGGGCCCCACAATGAGCAGTTCTTC.

V gene TRBV7-3 combines with J gene TRBJ2-5; TRBD1 matches 8 bases. Germline trimming cut 1 base from V and 3 bases from J; bases unmatched to any gene: 4. The CDR3 runs to 15 residues. CDR1 SGHTA and CDR2 FQGTGA come from the germline V gene. The chain's CDR3 is CASSLMGTGEETQYF. The CDR3, as DNA: TGTGCCAGCAGCTTAATGGGGACAGGAGAAGAGACCCAGTACTTC.

V is TRBV24-1 and J is TRBJ2-5; D perhaps matches TRBD1 (6 bases). Trimming shortened V by 3 bases and J by 1 base, and 11 bases separated the two germline ends. The CDR3 spans 15 residues. Germline V gene sequence: CDR1 KGHDR, CDR2 SFDVKD. The CDR3 loop is CATSDPDRFQETQYF. CDR3 nucleotide sequence: TGTGCCACCAGTGATCCCGACAGGTTCCAAGAGACCCAGTACTTC.

This clone was seen more than once but under ten times. V usage is TRBV28 and J usage is TRBJ2-4; 12 bases are shared with TRBD1. After removal of 4 bases from V and 0 bases from J, the junction contained 7 bases not matched to a gene. CDR3 size: 18 residues. The germline V gene encodes CDR1 MDHEN and CDR2 SYDVKM. CDR3 sequence (DNA): TGTGCCAGCAGTTCTCGGGACAGGGGGCGAGTAGCCAAAAACATTCAGTACTTC. It codes for CASSSRDRGRVAKNIQYF.

V usage is TRBV7-6 and J usage is TRBJ2-1; possible D gene TRBD2, 5 bases. V lost 1 base, J lost 7 bases, and 14 bases lay in between. Germline assignment: CDR1 SGHVS and CDR2 FNYEAQ. The CDR3 is 15 amino acids. DNA for the CDR3: TGTGCCAGCAGCTTAGGGCCCCGGGAACGGAATGAGCAGTTCTTC. Translated: CASSLGPRERNEQFF.

This chain connects TRBV6-4 to TRBJ1-1, with D unclear. Between the trimmed V and J ends, which lost 2 bases and 5 bases, there was a span of 12 bases. CDR1 MRHNA and CDR2 SNTAGT come from the germline V gene. The CDR3 is 14 amino acids. The CDR3 loop reads CASSDTNRGTEAFF. CDR3 DNA sequence: TGTGCCAGCAGTGACACGAACCGAGGGACTGAAGCTTTCTTT.